The subject of this entry is one T cell receptor beta chain. At one end the junction does not follow the germline gene, possibly because of a read error. This sample is drawn from a study of CDR3 diversity in severe acne. Using its own MiXCR run on the PCR reads, TCRdb lists one record per CDR3 protein. The profile covers approximately 90,000 distinct CDR3 sequences, with roughly 49% appearing a single time and under 14% taken by the ten largest. The sequence was obtained from a male donor with severe acne vulgaris. The sequenced material came from blood.

For the CDR3, the DNA is TGCAGTGCTAGTGCAGGAGGGGAGGATAGTTTCTACTTT. This gives the protein CSASAGGEDSFYF. V usage is TRBV20-1 and J usage is TRBJ1-6; the D gene is possibly TRBD1 (5 bases). Germline CDR1 and CDR2: DFQATT and SNEGSKA (reference sequence). This CDR3 is 13 amino acids long.